These T cell receptor beta chains were read from a single sample in a study of a mutant IDH1 vaccine in newly diagnosed glioma. Here immunoSEQ multiplex PCR was the method, and the copy in TCRdb shows in-frame clones only, minus some. The table has about 32,000 clones, roughly 80% seen once. For these TCRs, the target antigens are not known. The material was PBMCs, obtained from a glioma patient whose treatment included an IDH1 peptide vaccine. The receptors derive from a woman aged 18-29 years with glioma. CDR3s include the opening cysteine and the closing phenylalanine or tryptophan. The order of the fields is V gene, J gene, CDR3 protein.

v_gene: TRBV7-2; j_gene: TRBJ2-7; CDR3aa: CASSLGEFREQYF
v_gene: TRBV2; j_gene: TRBJ2-7; CDR3aa: CASGDRDYEQYF
v_gene: TRBV19; j_gene: TRBJ2-5; CDR3aa: CATGVGPGVETQYF
v_gene: TRBV5-1; j_gene: TRBJ2-7; CDR3aa: CASSLLAGNSYEQYF
v_gene: TRBV7-9; j_gene: TRBJ2-3; CDR3aa: CASSLGTSGNRQWDTQYF
v_gene: TRBV4-1; j_gene: TRBJ2-2; CDR3aa: CASSQVLVTGELFF
v_gene: TRBV6-5; j_gene: TRBJ2-3; CDR3aa: CASRLTSQGTDTQYF
v_gene: TRBV6-6; j_gene: TRBJ1-2; CDR3aa: CASSQGDRLKGYTF
v_gene: TRBV6-6; j_gene: TRBJ1-6; CDR3aa: CAGQLDPGNSPLHF
v_gene: TRBV18; j_gene: TRBJ1-2; CDR3aa: CASSPGQGDYGYTF
v_gene: TRBV19; j_gene: TRBJ1-4; CDR3aa: CASSLQGNEKLFF
v_gene: TRBV14; j_gene: TRBJ2-3; CDR3aa: CASSPVSGSADTQYF
v_gene: TRBV11-2; j_gene: TRBJ2-7; CDR3aa: CATGLYEQYF
v_gene: TRBV5-4; j_gene: TRBJ2-7; CDR3aa: CASSYFGEQYF